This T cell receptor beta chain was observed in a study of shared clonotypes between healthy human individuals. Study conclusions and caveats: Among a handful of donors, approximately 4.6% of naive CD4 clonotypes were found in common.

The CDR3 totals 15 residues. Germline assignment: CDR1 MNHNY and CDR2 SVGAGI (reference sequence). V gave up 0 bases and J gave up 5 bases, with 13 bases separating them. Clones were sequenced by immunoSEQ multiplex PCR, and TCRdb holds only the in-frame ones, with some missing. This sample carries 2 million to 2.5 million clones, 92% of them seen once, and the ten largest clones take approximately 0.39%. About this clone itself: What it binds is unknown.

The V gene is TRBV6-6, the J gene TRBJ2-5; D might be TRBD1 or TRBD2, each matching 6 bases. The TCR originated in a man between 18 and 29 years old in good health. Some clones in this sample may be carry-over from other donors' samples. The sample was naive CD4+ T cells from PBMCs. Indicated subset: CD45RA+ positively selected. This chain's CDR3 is CASSYSTGAWETQYF. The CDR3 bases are TGTGCCAGCAGTTACTCGACGGGGGCGTGGGAGACCCAGTACTTC.